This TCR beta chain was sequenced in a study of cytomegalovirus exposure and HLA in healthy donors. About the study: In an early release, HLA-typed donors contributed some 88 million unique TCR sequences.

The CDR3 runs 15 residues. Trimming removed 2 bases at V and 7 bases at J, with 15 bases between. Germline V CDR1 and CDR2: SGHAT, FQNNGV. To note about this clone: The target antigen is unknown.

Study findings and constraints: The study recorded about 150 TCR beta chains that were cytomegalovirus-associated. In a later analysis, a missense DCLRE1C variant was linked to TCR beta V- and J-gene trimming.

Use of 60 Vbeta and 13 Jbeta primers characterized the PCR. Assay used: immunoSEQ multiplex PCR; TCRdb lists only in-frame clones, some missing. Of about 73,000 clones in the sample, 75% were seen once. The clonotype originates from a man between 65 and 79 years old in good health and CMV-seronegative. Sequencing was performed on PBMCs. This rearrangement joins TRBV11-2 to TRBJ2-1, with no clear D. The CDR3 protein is CASSLLAVRRNEQFF. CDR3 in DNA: TGTGCCAGCAGCTTACTGGCGGTTCGGCGGAATGAGCAGTTCTTC.